The source of this TCR beta chain is a study of blood T cell repertoires in COVID-19. Study-wide context: Researchers got acute and convalescent COVID-19 samples from the United States, Italy and Spain. The cDNA or gDNA used as material had been derived from T cells, B-cell-depleted T cells, or PBMCs.

With 1 base removed from V and 0 bases from J, the gap between germline ends came to 9 bases. Germline CDR1 and CDR2: KGHSH and LQKENI. This CDR3 is built from 15 residues. Original data processing: Nucleated cell counts were estimated from reference gene primer amplification. The assay was immunoSEQ multiplex PCR, and TCRdb's table has in-frame clones only and misses some. V and J calls and clone size come straight from that table; D and trimming were deduced from the DNA. Among 100,000 to 150,000 clones, around 89% were seen once, and the ten largest hold 10%. The chain uses TRBV18 and TRBJ1-2, with a tentative D call TRBD1 (5 bases). This TCR derives from a man aged 50-59 years with acute or convalescent COVID-19. Sequencing was done on a sample of peripheral blood. CDR3 nucleotides: TGTGCCAGCTCACCACTGGGGGGGGCTAACTATGGCTACACCTTC. Translating gives CASSPLGGANYGYTF.